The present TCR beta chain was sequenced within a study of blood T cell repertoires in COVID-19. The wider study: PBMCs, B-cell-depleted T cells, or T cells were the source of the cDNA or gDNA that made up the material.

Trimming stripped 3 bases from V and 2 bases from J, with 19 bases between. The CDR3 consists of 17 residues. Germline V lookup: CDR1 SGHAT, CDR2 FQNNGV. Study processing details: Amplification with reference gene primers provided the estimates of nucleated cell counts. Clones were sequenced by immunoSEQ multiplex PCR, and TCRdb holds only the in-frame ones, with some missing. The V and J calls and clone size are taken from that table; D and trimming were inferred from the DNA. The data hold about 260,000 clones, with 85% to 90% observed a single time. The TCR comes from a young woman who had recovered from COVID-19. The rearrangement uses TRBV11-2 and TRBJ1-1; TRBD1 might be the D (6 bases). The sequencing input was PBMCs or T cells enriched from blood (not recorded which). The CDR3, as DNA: TGTGCCAGCAGCTTGAGTAAGCGAAGGACAGCTAACACTGAAGCTTTCTTT. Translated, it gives CASSLSKRRTANTEAFF.